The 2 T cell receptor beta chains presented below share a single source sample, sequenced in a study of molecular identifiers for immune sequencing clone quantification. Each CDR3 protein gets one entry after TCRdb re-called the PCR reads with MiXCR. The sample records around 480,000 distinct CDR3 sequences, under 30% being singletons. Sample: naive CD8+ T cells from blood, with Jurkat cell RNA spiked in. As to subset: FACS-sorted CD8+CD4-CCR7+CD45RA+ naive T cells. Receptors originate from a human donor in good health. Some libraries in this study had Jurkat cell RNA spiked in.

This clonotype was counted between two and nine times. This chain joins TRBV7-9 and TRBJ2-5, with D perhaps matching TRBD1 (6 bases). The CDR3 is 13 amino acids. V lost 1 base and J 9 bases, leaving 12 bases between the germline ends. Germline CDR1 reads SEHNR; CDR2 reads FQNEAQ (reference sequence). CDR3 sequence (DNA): TGTGCCAGCAGCTTAGGGGCAGGGGATGCCCAGTACTTC. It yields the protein CASSLGAGDAQYF.

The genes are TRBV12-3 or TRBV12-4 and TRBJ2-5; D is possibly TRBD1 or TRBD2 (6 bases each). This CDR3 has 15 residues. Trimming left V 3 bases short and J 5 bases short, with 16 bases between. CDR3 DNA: TGTGCCAGCAGTTTGGGGGCAGGAGGAGGGGAGACCCAGTACTTC. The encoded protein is CASSLGAGGGETQYF.